The sequence of this T cell receptor (beta chain) was determined in a study of blood T cell repertoires in COVID-19. The overall study: COVID-19 samples from acute and convalescent phases originated in the United States, Italy and Spain.

The junction had 10 bases not matched to a gene; V was cut back by 3 bases and J by 8 bases. CDR1 and CDR2 from the germline V gene are DFQATT and SNEGSKA (reference sequence). This CDR3 is built from 15 residues. As handled by the study authors: From reference gene primer amplification, estimates of nucleated cell counts were derived. Assay: immunoSEQ multiplex PCR; the TCRdb copy retains only in-frame clones and omits some. V and J calls and clone size follow that table, whereas D and trimming were derived from the DNA. The sample comprises roughly 64,000 clones, about three quarters of which are singletons, and approximately 5.3% rests with the top ten.

The rearrangement joins TRBV20-1 to TRBJ2-1; 10 nucleotides align to TRBD2. This TCR was sampled from a human donor in a cohort sampled during active COVID-19. The sequencing input was peripheral blood. The CDR3 is CSASKLLAGFDEQFF. The CDR3 DNA reads TGCAGTGCTAGTAAACTACTAGCGGGGTTTGATGAGCAGTTCTTC.